Shown below are 8 T cell receptor beta chains from a single sample sequenced in a study of graft-versus-host responses after intestinal transplantation. No antigen has been assigned to these receptors. The assay was immunoSEQ multiplex PCR, and TCRdb's table has in-frame clones only and misses some. The sample has tens of thousands of clones, about 93% seen once. This specimen was unstimulated CD8+ T cells sorted from spleen or lymph node cells, taken before intestinal transplant. The receptors shown here come from a human donor who received an intestinal transplant.

This rearrangement joins TRBV7-8 to TRBJ2-2; 9 positions match TRBD1. Trimming cost V 5 bases and J 1 base; bases outside gene matches: 5. The CDR3 extends over 16 amino acids. Germline assignment: CDR1 SGHVS and CDR2 FQNEAQ. This CDR3 is CASSPTGGGNTGELFF. The CDR3 nucleotides read TGTGCCAGCAGCCCCACAGGGGGCGGGAACACCGGGGAGCTGTTTTTT.

This chain joins TRBV14 and TRBJ1-2; D might be TRBD1 (5 bases). This CDR3 contains 14 residues. The germline V gene has CDR1 SGHDN and CDR2 FVKESK. The V gene lost 2 bases and the J gene lost 8 bases, with 15 bases spanning the gap. The CDR3 DNA reads as TGTGCCAGCAGCCAACATTATAGACAGTTGGGCTACACCTTC. This encodes CASSQHYRQLGYTF. The variable domain in full, completed from reference TRBV14 and TRBJ1-2, reads EAGVTQFPSHSVIEKGQTVTLRCDPISGHDNLYWYRRVMGKEIKFLLHFVKESKQDESGMPNNRFLAERTGGTYSTLKVQPAELEDSGVYFCASSQHYRQLGYTFGSGTRLTVV.

The chain employs TRBV11-1 and TRBJ1-1; D gene ambiguous. Germline V gives CDR1 SGHAT, CDR2 FQDESV (reference sequence). CDR3 length: 13 residues. The V gene lost 5 bases and the J gene lost 5 bases, with 12 bases spanning the gap. CDR3 region: CASSPADKTEAFF. The CDR3, as DNA: TGTGCCAGCAGCCCAGCAGACAAGACTGAAGCTTTCTTT.

This chain links TRBV2 with TRBJ1-2; tentatively, D is TRBD1 (6 bases). The germline V gene encodes CDR1 SNHLY and CDR2 FYNNEI. The CDR3 extends over 15 amino acids. V was pared by 2 bases and J by 7 bases, with 17 bases between. In DNA form, the CDR3 reads TGTGCCAGCAGTGAAATGCGGTCAGGGGAGTTTGGCTACACCTTC. Translation: CASSEMRSGEFGYTF.

This chain links TRBV7-9 with TRBJ1-6; 10 bases agree with TRBD1. The CDR3 extends over 17 amino acids. The junction had 15 bases not matched to a gene; V was cut back by 2 bases and J by 14 bases. Germline CDR1 reads SEHNR; CDR2 reads FQNEAQ (reference sequence). Here the CDR3 DNA reads TGTGCCAGCAGCTTATTCTCTCCGGGACAGGGGAATGTCGCCCTCCACTTT. Encoded protein: CASSLFSPGQGNVALHF. Full variable domain (rest looked up from reference TRBV7-9 and TRBJ1-6): DTGVSQNPRHKITKRGQNVTFRCDPISEHNRLYWYRQTLGQGPEFLTYFQNEAQLEKSRLLSDRFSAERPKGSFSTLEIQRTEQGDSAMYLCASSLFSPGQGNVALHFGNGTRLTVT.

This rearrangement joins TRBV23-1 to TRBJ2-5; D might be TRBD1 (5 bases). TRBV23-1 is recorded as an ORF, its role being uncertain. Trimming left V 2 bases short and J 7 bases short, with 17 bases between. This CDR3 has 15 residues. As DNA, the CDR3 is TGCGCCAGCAGTCAACCAACAGGTCACTGGGGGACCCAGTACTTC. Amino acid sequence: CASSQPTGHWGTQYF.

CDR3 in DNA: TGTGCCATCAGTGAGGCGGGACAGGGAACTTACAATGAGCAGTTCTTC. Translating gives CAISEAGQGTYNEQFF. The chain couples TRBV10-3 to TRBJ2-1; TRBD1 matches 9 bases. Germline values: CDR1 ENHRY, CDR2 SYGVKD. V lost 2 bases to trimming and J lost 4 bases; unmatched junction nucleotides: 6. CDR3 length: 16 residues.

V usage is TRBV7-9 and J usage is TRBJ2-7; D unresolved. Trimming removed 1 base at V and 6 bases at J, with 10 bases between. Germline lookup yields CDR1 SEHNR and CDR2 FQNEAQ (reference sequence). The CDR3 length is 13 residues. The CDR3, as DNA: TGTGCCAGCAGCTTAGTTTCTCACAGCGAGCAGTACTTC. This codes for CASSLVSHSEQYF.